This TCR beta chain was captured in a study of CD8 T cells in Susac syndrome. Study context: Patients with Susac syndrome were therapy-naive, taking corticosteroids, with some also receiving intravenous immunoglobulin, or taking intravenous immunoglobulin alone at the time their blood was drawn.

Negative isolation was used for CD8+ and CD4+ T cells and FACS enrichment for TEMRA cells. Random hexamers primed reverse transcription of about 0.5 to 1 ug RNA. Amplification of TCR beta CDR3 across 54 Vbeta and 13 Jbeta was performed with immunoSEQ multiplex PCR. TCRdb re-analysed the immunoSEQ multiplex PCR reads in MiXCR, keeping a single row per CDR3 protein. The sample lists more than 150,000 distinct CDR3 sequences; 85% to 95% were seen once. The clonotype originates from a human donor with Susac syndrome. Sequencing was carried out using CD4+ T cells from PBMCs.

This CDR3 is CASRRGGAEETQYF. CDR3 sequence (DNA): TGTGCCAGCAGACGAGGGGGGGCCGAGGAGACCCAGTACTTC. The gene calls are TRBV6-5 and TRBJ2-5; the D gene is possibly TRBD2 (7 bases). The CDR3 length is 14 residues. With 6 bases removed from V and 5 bases from J, the gap between germline ends came to 16 bases. The germline CDR1 and CDR2 sequences are MNHEY and SVGAGI.